The 15 T cell receptor beta chains in this list originate from one sample, sequenced in a study of blood T cell repertoires in COVID-19. Profiled with immunoSEQ multiplex PCR; TCRdb holds only in-frame clones, not every one. This table holds around 160,000 clones, about nine tenths found once. Sequenced input: PBMCs or T cells enriched from blood (not recorded which). Receptors were obtained from a woman aged 40 to 50 who had been exposed to COVID-19.

This clone appeared a single time. The V gene is TRBV6-5, the J gene TRBJ1-6; 11 positions agree with TRBD1. V shed 8 bases, J shed 13 bases, and the junction held 7 bases outside the gene matches. The CDR3 extends over 13 amino acids. Germline V CDR1 and CDR2: MNHEY, SVGAGI. The CDR3 loop is CASSRDRGSPLHF. The CDR3 region has the DNA TGTGCCAGCTCCCGGGACAGGGGGTCGCCCCTCCACTTT.

In its sample, this clone was seen once. The CDR3 loop is CASSVGREKSYEQYF. The CDR3 nucleotides are TGTGCCAGCAGCGTCGGGAGGGAGAAATCCTACGAGCAGTACTTC. The chain uses TRBV9 and TRBJ2-7; 8 positions agree with TRBD2. The germline V gene has CDR1 SGDLS and CDR2 YYNGEE. The CDR3 is 15 residues long. The V gene end was trimmed by 2 bases and the J gene end by 1 base; junction bases not matched to a gene: 5.

The chain uses TRBV7-9 and TRBJ1-6; D uncertain. The CDR3 length is 13 residues. V lost 5 bases and J 10 bases, leaving 12 bases between the germline ends. The germline V gene encodes CDR1 SEHNR and CDR2 FQNEAQ (reference sequence). The CDR3 here is CASSPIGESPLHF. In nucleotides, the CDR3 is TGTGCCAGCAGCCCCATAGGAGAATCACCCCTCCACTTT.

The chain couples TRBV27 to TRBJ2-5; 9 bases agree with TRBD2. Per germline, CDR1 MNHEY and CDR2 SMNVEV (reference sequence). The CDR3 consists of 14 residues. J was trimmed by 1 base and V by 5 bases; bases with no gene match: 2. The CDR3 nucleotides are TGTGCCAGCAGTCCGACTAGCGGCCAAGAGACCCAGTACTTC. Amino acid sequence: CASSPTSGQETQYF.

The CDR3 loop reads CASSEGITGQGRYSNQPQHF. The DNA for the CDR3 is TGTGCCAGCAGTGAAGGGATAACAGGACAGGGGAGATATAGCAATCAGCCCCAGCATTTT. The genes are TRBV6-1 and TRBJ1-5, with TRBD1 matching 9 bases. V lost 1 base and J lost 0; bases outside the gene matches: 13. Germline-derived CDR1 and CDR2 are MNHNS and SASEGT. The CDR3 length is 20 residues.

The chain combines TRBV14 with TRBJ2-7; the D is unclear. In germline, CDR1 is SGHDN, CDR2 FVKESK. Trimming pared 1 base from V and 3 bases from J, leaving 10 bases between. This CDR3 comprises 14 residues. CDR3 protein: CASSQGLINYEQYF. Written as DNA, the CDR3 is TGTGCCAGCAGCCAAGGACTGATCAACTACGAGCAGTACTTC.

V and J are TRBV29-1 and TRBJ1-1; 9 bases align to TRBD1. CDR3 size: 12 residues. Losses at the gene ends were 6 bases for V and 5 bases for J; bases not matched to a gene: 4. CDR1 SQVTM and CDR2 ANQGSEA come from the germline V gene. CDR3 in DNA: TGCAGCGTGGACAGGGGAGGGACTGAAGCTTTCTTT. Residues: CSVDRGGTEAFF.

The chain has TRBV5-1 and TRBJ1-1, with TRBD1 matching over 7 bases. This CDR3 has 13 amino acids. J lost 8 bases, V lost 2 bases, and 6 bases had no gene match. Germline lookup yields CDR1 SGHRS and CDR2 YFSETQ. This CDR3 is CASSFGQDREAFF. The CDR3 nucleotides read TGCGCCAGCAGCTTCGGCCAGGACAGGGAAGCTTTCTTT.

CDR3 amino acids: CASSYVEGGTGELFF. In DNA form, the CDR3 reads TGTGCCAGCAGTTACGTCGAGGGAGGAACCGGGGAGCTGTTTTTT. This chain connects TRBV6-2 or TRBV6-3 to TRBJ2-2; D is possibly TRBD2 (6 bases). This CDR3 has 15 amino acids. CDR1 and CDR2 from the germline V gene are MNHEY and SVGEGT. V shed 2 bases and J shed 5 bases, with 12 bases lying between them.

The genes are TRBV6-1 and TRBJ1-6, with D perhaps matching TRBD1 (6 bases). V lost 1 base to trimming and J lost 6 bases, with 13 bases between them. Germline loops: CDR1 MNHNS, CDR2 SASEGT. The CDR3 totals 16 residues. CDR3 nucleotide sequence: TGTGCCAGCAGTGAAGTGGCAGGGGCGGGTAATTCACCCCTCCACTTT. Its translation is CASSEVAGAGNSPLHF.

The rearrangement joins TRBV5-1 to TRBJ1-6; 10 nucleotides line up with TRBD1. The length of the CDR3 is 14 residues. V trimming: 4 bases; J trimming: 8 bases; junction bases outside the gene matches: 3. The germline V gene encodes CDR1 SGHRS and CDR2 YFSETQ. In DNA, the CDR3 is TGCGCCAGCAGCCCGGGACAGGGGCATTCACCCCTCCACTTT. Its protein product is CASSPGQGHSPLHF. Complete variable domain (other parts from reference TRBV5-1 and TRBJ1-6): KAGVTQTPRYLIKTRGQQVTLSCSPISGHRSVSWYQQTPGQGLQFLFEYFSETQRNKGNFPGRFSGRQFSNSRSEMNVSTLELGDSALYLCASSPGQGHSPLHFGNGTRLTVT.

The CDR3 DNA follows: TGTGCCAGCAGTTTAAATGGGGACAGGGGGCACGAGCAGTACTTC. Translating it yields CASSLNGDRGHEQYF. V and J are TRBV27 and TRBJ2-7; 12 nucleotides agree with TRBD1. The CDR3 covers 15 residues. V shed 2 bases and J 5 bases; nucleotides not matched to a gene: 4. Germline CDR1 is MNHEY and CDR2 is SMNVEV (reference sequence).

J is TRBJ2-5 and V is TRBV24-1; possible D gene TRBD2, 6 bases. Deletions cut 5 bases from V and 3 bases from J, with 9 bases between. CDR1 is KGHDR, CDR2 SFDVKD, per germline. This CDR3 spans 13 amino acids. The chain's CDR3 is CATSGAGKETQYF. The CDR3 nucleotides read TGTGCCACCAGTGGCGCGGGGAAAGAGACCCAGTACTTC.

The chain combines TRBV7-8 with TRBJ1-1; 9 bases are shared with TRBD1. The V segment lost 5 bases and the J segment 1 base; nucleotides outside the gene matches: 8. In germline, CDR1 is SGHVS, CDR2 FQNEAQ. CDR3 size: 16 residues. The CDR3 bases are TGTGCCAGCAGCGGCCGACAGGGGGTAAAGAACACTGAAGCTTTCTTT. Translation: CASSGRQGVKNTEAFF. Full variable domain (remainder filled in from reference TRBV7-8 and TRBJ1-1): GAGVSQSPRYKVAKRGQDVALRCDPISGHVSLFWYQQALGQGPEFLTYFQNEAQLDKSGLPSDRFFAERPEGSVSTLKIQRTQQEDSAVYLCASSGRQGVKNTEAFFGQGTRLTVV.

The rearrangement links TRBV29-1 to TRBJ1-1; no reliable D call. Germline V gene data show CDR1 as SQVTM and CDR2 as ANQGSEA. There are 14 residues in the CDR3. V was clipped by 2 bases and J by 8 bases, with 18 bases between them. In DNA, the CDR3 is TGCAGCGTTGAACGGCGCCAGGCCGACCGAGAAGCTTTCTTT. Translating gives CSVERRQADREAFF. The complete variable domain, with remaining parts taken from reference TRBV29-1 and TRBJ1-1, reads SAVISQKPSRDICQRGTSLTIQCQVDSQVTMMFWYRQQPGQSLTLIATANQGSEATYESGFVIDKFPISRPNLTFSTLTVSNMSPEDSSIYLCSVERRQADREAFFGQGTRLTVV.